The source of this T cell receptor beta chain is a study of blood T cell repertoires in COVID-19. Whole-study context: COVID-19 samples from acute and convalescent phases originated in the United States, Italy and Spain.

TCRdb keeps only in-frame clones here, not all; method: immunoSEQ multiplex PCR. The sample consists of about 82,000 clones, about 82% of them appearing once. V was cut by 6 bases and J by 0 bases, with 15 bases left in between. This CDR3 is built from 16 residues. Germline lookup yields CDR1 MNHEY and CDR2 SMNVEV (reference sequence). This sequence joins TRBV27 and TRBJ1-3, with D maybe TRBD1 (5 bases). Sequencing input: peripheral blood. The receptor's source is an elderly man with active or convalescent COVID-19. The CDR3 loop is CASSARAPYSGNTIYF. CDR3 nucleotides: TGTGCCAGCAGCGCCAGGGCCCCCTACTCTGGAAACACCATATATTTT.